What follows are 9 T cell receptor beta chains derived from one specimen sequenced in a study of shared clonotypes between healthy human individuals. Produced via immunoSEQ multiplex PCR; TCRdb's table is partial and in-frame only. This sample has 450,000 or so clones; 75% to 80% occur once, and the top ten carry approximately 12%. The sequenced sample was PBMCs. All receptors come from a woman aged 40 to 50 in good health. Some clones in this sample may be carry-over from other donors' samples.

The chain uses TRBV29-1 and TRBJ2-6; D unclear. The CDR3 is made up of 13 amino acids. CDR1 and CDR2 (germline): SQVTM, ANQGSEA. Trimming pared 5 bases from V and 0 bases from J, leaving 5 bases between. The CDR3, as DNA: TGCAGCGTTTTTACCTCTGGGGCCAACGTCCTGACTTTC. It codes for CSVFTSGANVLTF.

The J gene is TRBJ1-2, the V gene TRBV28, with D possibly TRBD1 on 5 matching bases. The V and J ends lost 5 bases and 7 bases respectively, with 14 bases between them. The CDR3 loop spans 13 amino acids. CDR1 and CDR2 (germline): MDHEN, SYDVKM. The CDR3 nucleotides read TGTGCCAGCAGTCTCCGACTCGGGGGTGGCTACACCTTC. Amino acid sequence: CASSLRLGGGYTF.

This clone was found many times. This same CDR3 is encoded by further DNA sequences in the sample. The V gene is TRBV6-1, the J gene TRBJ1-2; D is ambiguous. The CDR3 is made up of 12 amino acids. V dropped 3 bases and J dropped 6 bases, with 8 bases sitting between them. The germline V gene has CDR1 MNHNS and CDR2 SASEGT. CDR3 in DNA: TGTGCCAGCAGTGAGGGTATCGATGGCTACACCTTC. Its translation is CASSEGIDGYTF.

This clone showed up many times. The rearrangement links TRBV28 to TRBJ1-2; weak D call: TRBD1 (5 bases). V lost 1 base and J 6 bases, leaving 18 bases between the germline ends. The CDR3 is 16 residues long. Germline V CDR1 and CDR2: MDHEN, SYDVKM. For the CDR3, the DNA is TGTGCCAGCAGTTTATCTACCCCCGGGACCGACAATGGCTACACCTTC. Residues: CASSLSTPGTDNGYTF.

V and J are TRBV30 and TRBJ1-1; D unresolved. Germline CDR1 is GTSNPN and CDR2 is SVGIG (reference sequence). This CDR3 region has 14 residues. V lost 3 bases, J lost 2 bases, and 13 bases lay in between. In DNA, the CDR3 is TGTGCCTGGAGCCAAGGACGAACCAACACTGAAGCTTTCTTT. As protein: CAWSQGRTNTEAFF. Using reference TRBV30 and TRBJ1-1 for the parts outside the CDR3, the full variable domain is SQTIHQWPATLVQPVGSPLSLECTVEGTSNPNLYWYRQAAGRGLQLLFYSVGIGQISSEVPQNLSASRPQDRQFILSSKKLLLSDSGFYLCAWSQGRTNTEAFFGQGTRLTVV.

The chain couples TRBV5-1 to TRBJ2-2; perhaps TRBD2 as D (6 bases). Germline V CDR1 and CDR2: SGHRS, YFSETQ. The CDR3 is 13 amino acids. Trimming pared 0 bases from V and 8 bases from J, leaving 8 bases between. The CDR3 loop is CASSLGLAGELFF. The CDR3 nucleotides are TGCGCCAGCAGCTTGGGGCTAGCGGGGGAGCTGTTTTTT.

V is TRBV30 and J is TRBJ2-7; D is possibly TRBD1 (6 bases). V lost 1 base and J lost 5, with 12 bases in between. The CDR3 length is 13 residues. The V gene's germline CDR1 is GTSNPN and CDR2 SVGIG (reference sequence). CDR3 residues: CAWSAGVTNEQYF. The CDR3 nucleotides are TGTGCCTGGAGTGCAGGGGTTACGAACGAGCAGTACTTC.

On this clone itself: A junction end diverges from the germline sequence, so it may reflect a read error. The rearrangement uses TRBV28 and TRBJ2-2; 11 positions agree with TRBD2. The germline gives CDR1 MDHEN, CDR2 SYDVKM. This CDR3 is 15 amino acids long. CDR3 nucleotide sequence: TGTGTCAGCAGTTTTAGCGGGAGGGCCTCCGGGGAGCTGTTTTTT. Protein sequence: CVSSFSGRASGELFF. Combining the CDR3 with reference TRBV28 and TRBJ2-2 gives the whole variable domain DVKVTQSSRYLVKRTGEKVFLECVQDMDHENMFWYRQDPGLGLRLIYFSYDVKMKEKGDIPEGYSVSREKKERFSLILESASTNQTSMYLCVSSFSGRASGELFFGEGSRLTVL.

The chain is built from TRBV27 and TRBJ1-2; the D gene is possibly TRBD1 (5 bases). Trimming cost V 6 bases and J 5 bases, with 16 bases left between them. This CDR3 has 14 residues. Looked up from germline, CDR1 is MNHEY and CDR2 is SMNVEV (reference sequence). This CDR3 is CASRKPGLTYGYTF. Here the CDR3 DNA reads TGTGCCAGCAGAAAACCGGGACTGACTTATGGCTACACCTTC.